A selection of T cell receptor beta chains follows, all from one sample in a study of T cell responses to AZD1222 COVID-19 vaccine. Clones were read by immunoSEQ multiplex PCR, and TCRdb kept only the in-frame ones, dropping some. The table includes some 130,000 clones, over 90% detected once. Sequenced material: peripheral blood, taken on day 0 of AZD1222 vaccination. The receptors were sampled from an adult in good health. The CDR3 runs from the conserved cysteine through the conserved F or W. A D gene is named only where the DNA matches it firmly. Some rows mark clone size as missing; the rest say once, few, many or name a class of expanded clone.

cdr3_aa,cdr3_nt,d_call,j_call,clone_size,v_call
CASSTGTIGNTIYF,TGTGCCAGCAGTACCGGGACAATAGGAAACACCATATATTTT,-,TRBJ1-3,-,TRBV6-5
CASSMTGVSSSNQPQHF,TGTGCCAGCAGCATGACAGGGGTGAGTAGCAGCAATCAGCCCCAGCATTTT,TRBD1,TRBJ1-5,-,TRBV7-7
CASSSGFTGELFF,TGTGCCAGCAGTTCGGGTTTCACCGGGGAGCTGTTTTTT,-,TRBJ2-2,-,TRBV6-5
CASSLEARAFF,TGTGCCAGCAGTTTGGAGGCGCGGGCTTTCTTT,-,TRBJ1-1,-,TRBV28
CASSQILKARTEQFF,TGCGCCAGCAGCCAAATCCTGAAGGCTAGGACTGAGCAGTTCTTC,-,TRBJ2-1,-,TRBV4-3
CASSEDRSPLHF,TGTGCCAGCAGTGAAGACCGATCACCCCTCCACTTT,-,TRBJ1-6,-,TRBV2
CASSQGDPSVDVETQYF,TGTGCCAGCAGCCAAGGTGACCCTAGCGTGGATGTAGAGACCCAGTACTTC,-,TRBJ2-5,-,TRBV4-2
CASSLVGLADFYGYTF,TGTGCCAGCAGCTTGGTAGGCTTGGCAGATTTTTATGGCTACACCTTC,-,TRBJ1-2,-,TRBV5-5
CASSRDRVGQPQHF,TGTGCCAGCAGCCGGGACAGGGTAGGTCAGCCCCAGCATTTT,TRBD1,TRBJ1-5,-,TRBV4-2
CASSLTGSSGSREDTQYF,TGTGCCAGCAGTTTAACGGGGTCTAGCGGGAGTCGGGAGGATACGCAGTATTTT,TRBD2,TRBJ2-3,-,TRBV28
CASRRDIKLIF,TGTGCCAGCAGACGTGACATTAAACTGATCTTC,-,TRBJ1-2,-,TRBV6-5
CASSLDMGQPQHF,TGTGCCAGCAGCCTAGACATGGGTCAGCCCCAGCATTTT,-,TRBJ1-5,-,TRBV12-3/TRBV12-4
CASSYGTGPPHLYF,TGTGCCAGCAGTTACGGGACAGGGCCCCCGCATCTGTACTTC,TRBD1,TRBJ2-7,-,TRBV6-2/TRBV6-3
CASSLGLGLSGGANVLTF,TGCGCCAGCAGCTTGGGGCTAGGGCTCTCTGGTGGGGCCAACGTCCTGACTTTC,-,TRBJ2-6,-,TRBV5-1
CASRGGGPETQYF,TGTGCCTCAAGGGGTGGGGGGCCAGAGACCCAGTACTTC,-,TRBJ2-5,-,TRBV6-5
CASSQERGLTEAFF,TGCGCCAGCAGCCAAGAAAGGGGGCTCACTGAAGCTTTCTTT,TRBD1,TRBJ1-1,-,TRBV4-3
CASSFTGTGGETQYF,TGTGCCAGCAGTTTTACGGGAACCGGAGGAGAGACCCAGTACTTC,-,TRBJ2-5,-,TRBV27
CASSLGQGLGNQPQHF,TGCGCCAGCAGCCTCGGGCAGGGGCTCGGCAATCAGCCCCAGCATTTT,-,TRBJ1-5,-,TRBV4-1
CASSPVHTGELFF,TGTGCCAGCAGTCCGGTCCACACCGGGGAGCTGTTTTTT,-,TRBJ2-2,-,TRBV9
CASRIKGGLGNTEAFF,TGTGCCAGCAGGATAAAGGGGGGTTTGGGGAACACTGAAGCTTTCTTT,-,TRBJ1-1,-,TRBV28
CASSFRGREAGYTF,TGTGCCAGCAGCTTTAGAGGCAGGGAGGCTGGCTACACCTTC,-,TRBJ1-2,once,TRBV5-4
CASSYYPPGGERGEQFF,TGTGCCAGCAGTTACTATCCACCGGGAGGGGAAAGGGGGGAGCAGTTCTTC,TRBD2,TRBJ2-1,once,TRBV6-2/TRBV6-3
CASSGGTGEGNTIYF,TGTGCCAGCAGCGGAGGGACAGGGGAAGGAAACACCATATATTTT,TRBD1,TRBJ1-3,-,TRBV9
CAWNRGMYSPLHF,TGTGCCTGGAACAGGGGAATGTATTCACCCCTCCACTTT,TRBD1,TRBJ1-6,-,TRBV30
CASSATHGYTF,TGTGCCAGCAGTGCGACCCATGGCTACACCTTC,-,TRBJ1-2,once,TRBV6-1
CASSFWGSGQGGNQPQHF,TGTGCCAGCAGCTTCTGGGGTTCCGGACAGGGTGGTAATCAGCCCCAGCATTTT,TRBD1,TRBJ1-5,once,TRBV7-8
CASSELDSYEQYF,TGTGCCAGCAGTGAACTGGATTCCTACGAGCAGTACTTC,-,TRBJ2-7,-,TRBV2
CASSLVQGAYEQYF,TGCGCCAGCAGCTTGGTGCAGGGGGCCTACGAGCAGTACTTC,TRBD1,TRBJ2-7,-,TRBV5-1
CASSLNYNEQFF,TGTGCCAGCAGCTTAAACTACAATGAGCAGTTCTTC,-,TRBJ2-1,-,TRBV13
CASSTKSSGANVLTF,TGTGCCAGCAGCACGAAGAGCTCTGGGGCCAACGTCCTGACTTTC,-,TRBJ2-6,-,TRBV7-9
CASTEQAPYGYTF,TGTGCCAGCACAGAACAGGCTCCTTATGGCTACACCTTC,-,TRBJ1-2,-,TRBV2
CASSPGGANTEAFF,TGTGCCAGCAGCCCGGGAGGGGCGAACACTGAAGCTTTCTTT,-,TRBJ1-1,-,TRBV28
CAWSKRGRDYGYTF,TGTGCCTGGAGTAAGAGGGGGCGCGACTATGGCTACACCTTC,TRBD1,TRBJ1-2,-,TRBV30
CASSHGAKSNYGYTF,TGTGCCAGCAGCCATGGGGCCAAATCTAACTATGGCTACACCTTC,-,TRBJ1-2,-,TRBV3-1/TRBV3-2
CASSLSSGTGAHEQYF,TGTGCCAGCAGCCTCTCCTCCGGGACAGGGGCCCACGAGCAGTACTTC,TRBD1,TRBJ2-7,-,TRBV4-2
CASSSSFQGAGNQPQHF,TGTGCCAGCAGTTCATCATTTCAGGGGGCAGGCAATCAGCCCCAGCATTTT,TRBD1,TRBJ1-5,-,TRBV28
CASSSYTEAFF,TGTGCCAGCAGCTCCTACACTGAAGCTTTCTTT,-,TRBJ1-1,-,TRBV11-2
CASSFLTGGTSNTEAFF,TGTGCCAGCAGTTTCCTTACAGGTGGGACATCGAACACTGAAGCTTTCTTT,-,TRBJ1-1,-,TRBV28
CASSFALLMNTEAFF,TGTGCCAGCAGCTTTGCGTTACTTATGAACACTGAAGCTTTCTTT,-,TRBJ1-1,-,TRBV7-2
CASSVLNEQFF,TGTGCCAGCAGCGTATTGAATGAGCAGTTCTTC,-,TRBJ2-1,once,TRBV9
CASLPGLEENEAFF,TGTGCCAGTCTTCCGGGACTTGAGGAGAATGAAGCTTTCTTT,-,TRBJ1-1,-,TRBV19
CAWTRGLVYEQYF,TGTGCCTGGACTAGGGGTTTGGTCTACGAGCAGTACTTC,-,TRBJ2-7,-,TRBV30
CASSYERSSYNEQFF,TGTGCCAGCAGTTACGAGCGGAGCTCCTACAATGAGCAGTTCTTC,-,TRBJ2-1,-,TRBV6-5
CASSLAAYNEQFF,TGTGCCAGCAGCTTAGCGGCCTACAATGAGCAGTTCTTC,-,TRBJ2-1,-,TRBV7-2
CASSLVGRGVYGYTF,TGTGCCAGCAGTTTAGTAGGCAGGGGGGTCTATGGCTACACCTTC,TRBD1,TRBJ1-2,-,TRBV27